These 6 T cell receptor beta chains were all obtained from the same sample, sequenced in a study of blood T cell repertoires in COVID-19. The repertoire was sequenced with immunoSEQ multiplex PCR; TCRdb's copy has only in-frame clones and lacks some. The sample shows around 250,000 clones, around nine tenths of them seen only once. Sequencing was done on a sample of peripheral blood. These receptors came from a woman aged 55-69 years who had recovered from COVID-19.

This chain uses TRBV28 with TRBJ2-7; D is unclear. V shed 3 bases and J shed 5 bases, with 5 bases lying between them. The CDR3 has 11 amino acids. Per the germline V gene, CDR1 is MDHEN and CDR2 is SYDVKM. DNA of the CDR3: TGTGCCAGCAGTTTGCGCGACGAGCAGTACTTC. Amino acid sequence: CASSLRDEQYF.

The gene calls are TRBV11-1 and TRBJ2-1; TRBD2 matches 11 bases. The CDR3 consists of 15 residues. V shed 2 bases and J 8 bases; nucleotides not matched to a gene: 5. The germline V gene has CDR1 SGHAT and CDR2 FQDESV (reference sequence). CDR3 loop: CASSLIAGGVDEQFF. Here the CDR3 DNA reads TGTGCCAGCAGCTTAATAGCGGGGGGGGTTGATGAGCAGTTCTTC.

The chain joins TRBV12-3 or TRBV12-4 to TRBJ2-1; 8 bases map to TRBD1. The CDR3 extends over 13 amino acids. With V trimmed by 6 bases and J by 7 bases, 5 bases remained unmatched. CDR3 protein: CASRLGQVNEQFF. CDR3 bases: TGTGCCAGCAGATTGGGACAGGTAAATGAGCAGTTCTTC.

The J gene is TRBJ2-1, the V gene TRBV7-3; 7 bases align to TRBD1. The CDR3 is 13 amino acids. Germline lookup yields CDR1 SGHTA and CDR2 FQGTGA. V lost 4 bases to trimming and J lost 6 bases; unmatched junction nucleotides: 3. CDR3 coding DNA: TGTGCCAGCAGCTCAGACAGGGCCAATGAGCAGTTCTTC. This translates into CASSSDRANEQFF.

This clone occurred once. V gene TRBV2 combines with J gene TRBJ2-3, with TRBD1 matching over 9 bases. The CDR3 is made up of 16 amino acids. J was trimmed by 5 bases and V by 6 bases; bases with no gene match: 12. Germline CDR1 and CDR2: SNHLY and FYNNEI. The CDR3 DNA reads TGTGCCAGCAGCCTTGATTGGACAGGGGTTCAAGATACGCAGTATTTT. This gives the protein CASSLDWTGVQDTQYF.

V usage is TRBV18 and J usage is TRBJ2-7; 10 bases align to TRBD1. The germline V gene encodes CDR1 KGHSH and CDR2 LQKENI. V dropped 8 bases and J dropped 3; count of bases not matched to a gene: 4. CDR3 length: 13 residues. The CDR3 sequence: CASAGTGVYEQYF. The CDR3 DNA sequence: TGTGCCAGCGCCGGGACAGGGGTCTACGAGCAGTACTTC. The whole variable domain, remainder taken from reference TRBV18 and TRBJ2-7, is NAGVMQNPRHLVRRRGQEARLRCSPMKGHSHVYWYRQLPEEGLKFMVYLQKENIIDESGMPKERFSAEFPKEGPSILRIQQVVRGDSAAYFCASAGTGVYEQYFGPGTRLTVT.